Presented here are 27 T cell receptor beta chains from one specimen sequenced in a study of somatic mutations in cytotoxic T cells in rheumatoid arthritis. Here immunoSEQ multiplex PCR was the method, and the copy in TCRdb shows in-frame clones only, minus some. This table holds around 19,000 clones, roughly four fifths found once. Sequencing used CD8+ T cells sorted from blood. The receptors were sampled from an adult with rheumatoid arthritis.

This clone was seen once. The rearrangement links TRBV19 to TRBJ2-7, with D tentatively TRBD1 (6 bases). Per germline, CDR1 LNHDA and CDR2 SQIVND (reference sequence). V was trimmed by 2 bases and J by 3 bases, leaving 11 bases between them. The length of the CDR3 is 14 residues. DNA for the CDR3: TGTGCCAGTAGTATACAATACAGGGACTACGAGCAGTACTTC. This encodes CASSIQYRDYEQYF.

CDR3 region: CASSLSWDQPQHF. The CDR3, as DNA: TGTGCCAGCAGTTTATCGTGGGATCAGCCCCAGCATTTT. V usage is TRBV27 and J usage is TRBJ1-5, with D unclear. The CDR3 runs 13 residues. From germline, CDR1 is MNHEY and CDR2 SMNVEV (reference sequence). V was cut by 0 bases and J by 5 bases, with 5 bases left in between.

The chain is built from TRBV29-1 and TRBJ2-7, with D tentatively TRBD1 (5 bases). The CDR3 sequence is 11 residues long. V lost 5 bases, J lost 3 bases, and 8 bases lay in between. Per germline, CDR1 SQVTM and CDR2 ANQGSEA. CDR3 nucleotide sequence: TGCAGCGTTCCCCAGGGCTACGAGCAGTACTTC. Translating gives CSVPQGYEQYF.

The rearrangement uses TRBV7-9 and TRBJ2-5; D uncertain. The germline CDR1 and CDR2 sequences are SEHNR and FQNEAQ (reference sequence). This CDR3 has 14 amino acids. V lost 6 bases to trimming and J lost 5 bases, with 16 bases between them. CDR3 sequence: CASRETSVGETQYF. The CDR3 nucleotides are TGTGCCAGCAGGGAAACCTCGGTTGGGGAGACCCAGTACTTC.

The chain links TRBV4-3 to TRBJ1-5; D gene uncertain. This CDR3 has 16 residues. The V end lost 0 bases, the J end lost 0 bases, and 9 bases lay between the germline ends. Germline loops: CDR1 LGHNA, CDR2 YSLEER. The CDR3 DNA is TGCGCCAGCAGCCAAGATCGACGGAATAGCAATCAGCCCCAGCATTTT. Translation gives CASSQDRRNSNQPQHF.

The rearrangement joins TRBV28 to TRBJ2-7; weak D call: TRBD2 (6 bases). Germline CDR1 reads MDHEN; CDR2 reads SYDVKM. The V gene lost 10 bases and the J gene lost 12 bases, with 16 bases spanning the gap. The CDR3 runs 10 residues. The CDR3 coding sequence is TGTGCCACCAGGGCGGGATCAACGTACTTC. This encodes CATRAGSTYF.

CDR3 nucleotides: TGTGCCAGCACCTCCGGGCTGTGGGTTACTGAAGCTTTCTTT. Amino acids: CASTSGLWVTEAFF. The rearrangement joins TRBV11-2 to TRBJ1-1; D remains ambiguous. Per germline, CDR1 SGHAT and CDR2 FQNNGV. V lost 7 bases and J lost 5, with 17 bases in between. The CDR3 sequence is 14 residues long.

The CDR3 DNA is TGTGCCAGCAGCTTGGGGTCATTTGTTGGATATTTT. It is translated as CASSLGSFVGYF. This chain uses TRBV5-6 with TRBJ2-3; D not resolved. The germline V gene encodes CDR1 SGHDT and CDR2 YYEEEE. CDR3 length equals 12 residues. V was clipped by 0 bases and J by 15 bases, with 14 bases between them.

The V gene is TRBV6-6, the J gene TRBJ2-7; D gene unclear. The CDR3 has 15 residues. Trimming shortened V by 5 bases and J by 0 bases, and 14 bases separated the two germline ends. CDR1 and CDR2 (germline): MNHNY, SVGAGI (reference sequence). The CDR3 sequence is CASSPLSSSSYEQYF. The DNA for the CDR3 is TGTGCCAGCAGTCCCCTTAGCTCCAGCTCCTACGAGCAGTACTTC.

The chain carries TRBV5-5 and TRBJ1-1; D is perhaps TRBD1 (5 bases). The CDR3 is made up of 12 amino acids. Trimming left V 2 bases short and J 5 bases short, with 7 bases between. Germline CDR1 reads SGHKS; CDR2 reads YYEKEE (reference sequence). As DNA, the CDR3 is TGTGCCAGCAGCTTAGGGACGACTGAAGCTTTCTTT. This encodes CASSLGTTEAFF.

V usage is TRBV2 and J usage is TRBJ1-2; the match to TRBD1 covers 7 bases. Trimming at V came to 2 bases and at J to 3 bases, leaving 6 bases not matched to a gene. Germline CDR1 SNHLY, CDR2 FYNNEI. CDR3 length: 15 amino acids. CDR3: CASSETGEVYYGYTF. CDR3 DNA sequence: TGTGCCAGCAGTGAAACAGGGGAGGTATACTATGGCTACACCTTC.

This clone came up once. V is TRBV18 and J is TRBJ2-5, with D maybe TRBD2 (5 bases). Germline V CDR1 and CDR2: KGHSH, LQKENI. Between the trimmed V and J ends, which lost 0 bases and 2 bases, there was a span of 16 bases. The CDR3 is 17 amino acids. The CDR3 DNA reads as TGTGCCAGCTCACCACCGCAGCTAGCTACCGTTCAAGAGACCCAGTACTTC. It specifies CASSPPQLATVQETQYF.

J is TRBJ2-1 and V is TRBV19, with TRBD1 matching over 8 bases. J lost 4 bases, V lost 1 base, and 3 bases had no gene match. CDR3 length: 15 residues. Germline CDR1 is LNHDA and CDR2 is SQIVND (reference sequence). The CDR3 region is CASSIGQGAYNEQFF. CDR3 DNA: TGTGCCAGTAGTATAGGTCAGGGGGCATACAATGAGCAGTTCTTC.

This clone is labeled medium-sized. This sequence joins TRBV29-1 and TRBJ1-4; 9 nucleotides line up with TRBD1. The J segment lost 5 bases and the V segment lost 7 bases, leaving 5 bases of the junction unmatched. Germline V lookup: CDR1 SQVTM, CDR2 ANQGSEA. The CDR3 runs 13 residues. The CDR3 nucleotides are TGCAGCGGACAGGGGGGCACGAATGAAAAACTGTTTTTT. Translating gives CSGQGGTNEKLFF.

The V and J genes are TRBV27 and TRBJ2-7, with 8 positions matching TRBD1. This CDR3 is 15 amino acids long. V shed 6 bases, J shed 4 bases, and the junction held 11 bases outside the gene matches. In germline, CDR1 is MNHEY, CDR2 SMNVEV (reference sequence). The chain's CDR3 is CASRETDRGRYEQYF. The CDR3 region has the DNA TGTGCCAGCAGAGAAACCGACAGGGGTAGGTACGAGCAGTACTTC.

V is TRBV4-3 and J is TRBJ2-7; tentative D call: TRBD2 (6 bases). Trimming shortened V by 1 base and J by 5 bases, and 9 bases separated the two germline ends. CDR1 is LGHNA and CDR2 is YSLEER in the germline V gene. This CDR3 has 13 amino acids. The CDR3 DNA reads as TGCGCCAGCAGCCAAGGGGGGGTCAACGAGCAGTACTTC. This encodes CASSQGGVNEQYF.

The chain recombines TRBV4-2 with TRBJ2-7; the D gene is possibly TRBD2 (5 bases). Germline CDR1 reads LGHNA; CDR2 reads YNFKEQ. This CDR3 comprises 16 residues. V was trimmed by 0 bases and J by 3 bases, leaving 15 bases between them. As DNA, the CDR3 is TGTGCCAGCAGCCAAGATCCTCTGGGCGGACTCTACGAGCAGTACTTC. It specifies CASSQDPLGGLYEQYF.

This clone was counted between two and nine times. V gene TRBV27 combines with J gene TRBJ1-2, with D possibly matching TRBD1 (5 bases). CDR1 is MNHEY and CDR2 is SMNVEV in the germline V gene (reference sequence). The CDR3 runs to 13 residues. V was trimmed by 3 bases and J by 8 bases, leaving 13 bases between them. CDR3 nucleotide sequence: TGTGCCAGCAGTTTGGGCAGGGATGGGGGCTACACCTTC. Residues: CASSLGRDGGYTF.

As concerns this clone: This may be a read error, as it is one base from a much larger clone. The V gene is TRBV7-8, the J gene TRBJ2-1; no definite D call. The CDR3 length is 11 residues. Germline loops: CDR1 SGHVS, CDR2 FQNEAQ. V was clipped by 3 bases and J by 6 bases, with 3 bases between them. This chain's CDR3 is CASSFTNEQFF. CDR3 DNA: TGTGCCAGCAGCTTTACCAATGAGCAGTTCTTC.

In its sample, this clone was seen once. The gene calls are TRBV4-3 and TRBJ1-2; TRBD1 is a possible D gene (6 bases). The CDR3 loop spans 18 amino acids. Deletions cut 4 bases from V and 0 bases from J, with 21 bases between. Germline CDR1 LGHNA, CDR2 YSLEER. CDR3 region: CASSLFRTDGLANYGYTF. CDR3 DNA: TGCGCCAGCAGCCTCTTTCGGACAGACGGATTAGCTAACTATGGCTACACCTTC.

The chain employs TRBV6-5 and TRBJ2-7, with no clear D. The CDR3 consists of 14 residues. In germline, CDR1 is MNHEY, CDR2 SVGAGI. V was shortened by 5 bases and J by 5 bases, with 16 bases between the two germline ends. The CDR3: CASSTGPTLDEQYF. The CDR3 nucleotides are TGTGCCAGCAGTACCGGGCCTACCCTGGACGAGCAGTACTTC.

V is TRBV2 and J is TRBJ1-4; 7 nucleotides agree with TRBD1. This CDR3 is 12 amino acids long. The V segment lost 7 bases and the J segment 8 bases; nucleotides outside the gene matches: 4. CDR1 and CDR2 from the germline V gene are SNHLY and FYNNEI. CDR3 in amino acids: CASTGGREKLFF. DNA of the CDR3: TGTGCCAGCACAGGGGGTCGAGAAAAACTGTTTTTT. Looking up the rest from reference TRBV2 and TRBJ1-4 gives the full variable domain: EPEVTQTPSHQVTQMGQEVILRCVPISNHLYFYWYRQILGQKVEFLVSFYNNEISEKSEIFDDQFSVERPDGSNFTLKIRSTKLEDSAMYFCASTGGREKLFFGSGTQLSVL.

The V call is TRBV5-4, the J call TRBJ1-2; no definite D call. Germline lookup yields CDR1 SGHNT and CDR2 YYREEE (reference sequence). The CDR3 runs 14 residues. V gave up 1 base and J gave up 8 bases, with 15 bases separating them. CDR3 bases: TGTGCCAGCAGCTTGAATGAAGGCTATATGGGCTACACCTTC. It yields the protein CASSLNEGYMGYTF.

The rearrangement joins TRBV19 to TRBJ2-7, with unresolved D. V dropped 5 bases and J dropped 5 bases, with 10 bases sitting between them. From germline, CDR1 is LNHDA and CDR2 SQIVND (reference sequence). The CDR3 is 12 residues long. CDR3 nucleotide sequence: TGTGCCAGTAGTCTCGACCGCCACGAGCAGTACTTC. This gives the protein CASSLDRHEQYF.

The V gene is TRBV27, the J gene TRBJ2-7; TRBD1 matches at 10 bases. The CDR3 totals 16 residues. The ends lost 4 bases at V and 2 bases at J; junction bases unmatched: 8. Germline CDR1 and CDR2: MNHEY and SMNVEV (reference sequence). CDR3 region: CASSSLDRGKPYEQYF. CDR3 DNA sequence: TGTGCCAGCAGTTCCCTGGACAGGGGGAAACCCTACGAGCAGTACTTC.

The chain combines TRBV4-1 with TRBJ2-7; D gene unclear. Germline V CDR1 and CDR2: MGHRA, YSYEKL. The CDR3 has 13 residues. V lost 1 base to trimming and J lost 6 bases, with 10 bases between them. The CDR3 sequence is CASSQVQPGEQYF. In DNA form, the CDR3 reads TGCGCCAGCAGCCAAGTCCAGCCGGGCGAGCAGTACTTC.

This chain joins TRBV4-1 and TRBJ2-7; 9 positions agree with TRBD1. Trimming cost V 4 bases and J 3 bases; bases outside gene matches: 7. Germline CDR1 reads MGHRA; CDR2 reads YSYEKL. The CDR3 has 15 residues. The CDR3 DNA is TGCGCCAGCAGCCTCCTCGGGGGACAGGGCTACGAGCAGTACTTC. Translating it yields CASSLLGGQGYEQYF.